This T cell receptor beta chain originates from a study of blood T cell repertoires in COVID-19. About the research overall: T cells, B-cell-depleted T cells, or PBMCs supplied cDNA or gDNA.

In the study's own analysis: Nucleated cell number was recorded as an estimate derived from reference gene primer amplification. Here immunoSEQ multiplex PCR was the method, and the copy in TCRdb shows in-frame clones only, minus some. V and J calls and clone size follow that table, whereas D and trimming were derived from the DNA. The sample contains 68,000 or so clones, around 84% of which appear only once. Germline V gene lookup returns CDR1 SGDLS and CDR2 YYNGEE. Trimming stripped 0 bases from V and 3 bases from J, with 4 bases between. This CDR3 spans 13 amino acids. The chain uses TRBV9 and TRBJ2-1, with D unclear. Sequenced sample: peripheral blood. The receptor's source is a man between 50 and 59 years old with acute or convalescent COVID-19. CDR3 loop: CASSVVGYNEQFF. CDR3 nucleotide sequence: TGTGCCAGCAGCGTAGTCGGCTACAATGAGCAGTTCTTC.